Presented here are 15 T cell receptor beta chains from one specimen sequenced in a study of blood T cell repertoires in COVID-19. Sequencing was performed with immunoSEQ multiplex PCR; in TCRdb, only in-frame clones are kept and a portion is missing. Found here are fewer than 350,000 clones, approximately 84% of them singletons; the top ten hold roughly 2.1%. The sample comprised peripheral blood. These TCRs come from a woman in her thirties who had recovered from COVID-19.

In this sample, this clone turned up once. V and J are TRBV5-1 and TRBJ1-1; 7 nucleotides agree with TRBD1. The CDR3 covers 14 residues. Trimming at V came to 4 bases and at J to 3 bases, leaving 6 bases not matched to a gene. CDR1 and CDR2 (germline): SGHRS, YFSETQ. CDR3 sequence reads: CASSETTGHTEAFF. DNA for the CDR3: TGCGCCAGCAGCGAAACGACAGGGCACACTGAAGCTTTCTTT.

The rearrangement links TRBV11-2 to TRBJ2-1; D is unclear. Trimming left V 0 bases short and J 0 bases short, with 6 bases between. Germline CDR1 is SGHAT and CDR2 is FQNNGV. The length of the CDR3 is 15 residues. In DNA form, the CDR3 reads TGTGCCAGCAGCTTAGACATTAGCTCCTACAATGAGCAGTTCTTC. Its translation: CASSLDISSYNEQFF.

The chain combines TRBV5-5 with TRBJ1-6; TRBD1 aligns across 8 bases. The CDR3 totals 18 residues. The junction had 10 bases not matched to a gene; V was cut back by 5 bases and J by 0 bases. From germline, CDR1 is SGHKS and CDR2 YYEKEE (reference sequence). CDR3: CASSVADREISYNSPLHF. The CDR3 DNA follows: TGTGCCAGCAGTGTCGCGGACAGGGAAATCTCCTATAATTCACCCCTCCACTTT.

This clone turned up a few times. V usage is TRBV7-2 and J usage is TRBJ2-5; D ambiguous. This CDR3 is 14 amino acids long. V lost 6 bases and J lost 2, with 13 bases in between. CDR1 SGHTA and CDR2 FQGNSA come from the germline V gene. The CDR3 DNA reads as TGTGCCAGCAGATTTAGCCGGTTACAAGAGACCCAGTACTTC. It encodes CASRFSRLQETQYF.

The rearrangement uses TRBV30 and TRBJ2-2; D gene uncertain. Germline V gene data show CDR1 as GTSNPN and CDR2 as SVGIG (reference sequence). V lost 4 bases, J lost 6 bases, and 12 bases lay in between. The CDR3 is 13 residues long. The CDR3 sequence is CAWMRPPAGELFF. CDR3 bases: TGTGCCTGGATGCGGCCCCCAGCCGGGGAGCTGTTTTTT.

This chain connects TRBV5-1 to TRBJ2-7; tentative D call: TRBD1 (5 bases). The CDR3 totals 13 residues. Germline loops: CDR1 SGHRS, CDR2 YFSETQ. V lost 1 base and J 6 bases, leaving 11 bases between the germline ends. CDR3 protein: CASSLSGIGEQYF. CDR3 bases: TGCGCCAGCAGCTTGTCAGGGATTGGCGAGCAGTACTTC.

The chain couples TRBV7-9 to TRBJ1-4; TRBD1 aligns across 11 bases. The germline CDR1 and CDR2 sequences are SEHNR and FQNEAQ (reference sequence). The V and J ends lost 5 bases and 7 bases, in that order; junction bases with no gene match: 9. The CDR3 has 16 residues. CDR3 coding DNA: TGTGCCAGCAGCGACGTTCTGGACAGGGGGCTTGAAAAACTGTTTTTT. It codes for CASSDVLDRGLEKLFF.

The genes are TRBV18 and TRBJ1-2; the D gene is possibly TRBD1 (6 bases). CDR1 is KGHSH, CDR2 LQKENI, per germline. Trimming removed 2 bases from V and 0 bases from J, with 10 bases in between. CDR3 size: 15 residues. This CDR3 reads CASSPVSGANYGYTF. Written as DNA, the CDR3 is TGTGCCAGCTCACCAGTCTCAGGGGCTAACTATGGCTACACCTTC.

This clone was picked up a small number of times. This chain joins TRBV24-1 and TRBJ2-5; 14 bases are a match to TRBD2. Germline assignment: CDR1 KGHDR and CDR2 SFDVKD. The CDR3 loop spans 19 amino acids. V lost 4 bases to trimming and J lost 1 base; unmatched junction nucleotides: 10. CDR3 nucleotide sequence: TGTGCCACCAGTGACAATAGACTAGCGGGAGGGGGATCCCAAGAGACCCAGTACTTC. Translating gives CATSDNRLAGGGSQETQYF.

The chain combines TRBV5-6 with TRBJ1-1, with D possibly TRBD1 on 6 matching bases. The germline gives CDR1 SGHDT, CDR2 YYEEEE. Between the trimmed V and J ends, which lost 4 bases and 4 bases, there was a span of 14 bases. The CDR3 has 14 residues. CDR3 sequence (DNA): TGTGCCAGCAGCCCGGTGGGGGCGGGCACTGAAGCTTTCTTT. Encoded protein: CASSPVGAGTEAFF. The full variable domain, in which reference TRBV5-6 and TRBJ1-1 provide the parts outside the CDR3, is DAGVTQSPTHLIKTRGQQVTLRCSPKSGHDTVSWYQQALGQGPQFIFQYYEEEERQRGNFPDRFSGHQFPNYSSELNVNALLLGDSALYLCASSPVGAGTEAFFGQGTRLTVV.

CDR3 protein: CASSKPTGRGTYEQYF. In nucleotides, the CDR3 is TGTGCCAGCAGTAAACCGACGGGCAGGGGGACCTACGAGCAGTACTTC. The chain recombines TRBV5-8 with TRBJ2-7; 7 bases are a match to TRBD1. After removal of 5 bases from V and 2 bases from J, the junction contained 13 bases not matched to a gene. CDR1 is SGHTS, CDR2 YDEGEE, per germline. This CDR3 has 16 residues.

This clone was recorded only once. This chain connects TRBV5-4 to TRBJ2-3; 9 bases align to TRBD1. The CDR3 sequence is 16 residues long. CDR1 is SGHNT and CDR2 is YYREEE in the germline V gene (reference sequence). The V segment lost 4 bases and the J segment 3 bases; nucleotides outside the gene matches: 9. The CDR3 bases are TGTGCCAGCAGCCAACAGGGGGCGCTTCCTACAGATACGCAGTATTTT. It is translated as CASSQQGALPTDTQYF.

V usage is TRBV5-1 and J usage is TRBJ2-7; D gene ambiguous. CDR1 and CDR2 from the germline V gene are SGHRS and YFSETQ. The length of the CDR3 is 15 residues. V lost 3 bases, J lost 4 bases, and 17 bases lay in between. CDR3 coding DNA: TGCGCCAGCAGCTCGGATCAATTTTTCAGGTACGAGCAGTACTTC. Its protein is CASSSDQFFRYEQYF.

J is TRBJ2-1 and V is TRBV4-2; 7 bases map to TRBD2. V shed 1 base and J 6 bases; nucleotides not matched to a gene: 0. This CDR3 is built from 13 residues. Germline CDR1 LGHNA, CDR2 YNFKEQ. The CDR3, as DNA: TGTGCCAGCAGCCAAGGGACTAGCAATGAGCAGTTCTTC. Its translation: CASSQGTSNEQFF.

The chain links TRBV9 to TRBJ2-2, with D uncertain. V was pared by 0 bases and J by 5 bases, with 8 bases between. CDR3 size: 14 residues. Germline V CDR1 and CDR2: SGDLS, YYNGEE. The CDR3 DNA reads TGTGCCAGCAGCGTAGCTACGCGGACCGGGGAGCTGTTTTTT. It translates to CASSVATRTGELFF.